This TCR beta chain was profiled in a study of blood T cells in healthy people across ages. Each sample gave at least 6.5 million isolated PBMCs. Combining a sample-barcoded 5' primer with a J-beta primer mix, a second PCR ran for about 7 to 12 cycles. MiXCR, run by TCRdb on the 5' RACE reads, gives a single entry per CDR3 protein. The table shows 600,000 to 650,000 distinct CDR3 sequences, with 45% to 65% occurring only once. V lost 0 bases and J 7 bases, leaving 18 bases between the germline ends. The V gene's germline CDR1 is SGHRS and CDR2 YFSETQ. The CDR3 loop spans 16 amino acids. The chain is built from TRBV5-1 and TRBJ2-3; TRBD1 might be the D (6 bases). Sequenced material: blood. The TCR originated in a man aged 55-75 years in good health. The DNA of the CDR3 is TGCGCCAGCAGCTTGGAGGGACACCGGTTATCGTATACGCAGTATTTT. Amino acids: CASSLEGHRLSYTQYF. Variable domain in full (rest from reference TRBV5-1 and TRBJ2-3): KAGVTQTPRYLIKTRGQQVTLSCSPISGHRSVSWYQQTPGQGLQFLFEYFSETQRNKGNFPGRFSGRQFSNSRSEMNVSTLELGDSALYLCASSLEGHRLSYTQYFGPGTRLTVL.